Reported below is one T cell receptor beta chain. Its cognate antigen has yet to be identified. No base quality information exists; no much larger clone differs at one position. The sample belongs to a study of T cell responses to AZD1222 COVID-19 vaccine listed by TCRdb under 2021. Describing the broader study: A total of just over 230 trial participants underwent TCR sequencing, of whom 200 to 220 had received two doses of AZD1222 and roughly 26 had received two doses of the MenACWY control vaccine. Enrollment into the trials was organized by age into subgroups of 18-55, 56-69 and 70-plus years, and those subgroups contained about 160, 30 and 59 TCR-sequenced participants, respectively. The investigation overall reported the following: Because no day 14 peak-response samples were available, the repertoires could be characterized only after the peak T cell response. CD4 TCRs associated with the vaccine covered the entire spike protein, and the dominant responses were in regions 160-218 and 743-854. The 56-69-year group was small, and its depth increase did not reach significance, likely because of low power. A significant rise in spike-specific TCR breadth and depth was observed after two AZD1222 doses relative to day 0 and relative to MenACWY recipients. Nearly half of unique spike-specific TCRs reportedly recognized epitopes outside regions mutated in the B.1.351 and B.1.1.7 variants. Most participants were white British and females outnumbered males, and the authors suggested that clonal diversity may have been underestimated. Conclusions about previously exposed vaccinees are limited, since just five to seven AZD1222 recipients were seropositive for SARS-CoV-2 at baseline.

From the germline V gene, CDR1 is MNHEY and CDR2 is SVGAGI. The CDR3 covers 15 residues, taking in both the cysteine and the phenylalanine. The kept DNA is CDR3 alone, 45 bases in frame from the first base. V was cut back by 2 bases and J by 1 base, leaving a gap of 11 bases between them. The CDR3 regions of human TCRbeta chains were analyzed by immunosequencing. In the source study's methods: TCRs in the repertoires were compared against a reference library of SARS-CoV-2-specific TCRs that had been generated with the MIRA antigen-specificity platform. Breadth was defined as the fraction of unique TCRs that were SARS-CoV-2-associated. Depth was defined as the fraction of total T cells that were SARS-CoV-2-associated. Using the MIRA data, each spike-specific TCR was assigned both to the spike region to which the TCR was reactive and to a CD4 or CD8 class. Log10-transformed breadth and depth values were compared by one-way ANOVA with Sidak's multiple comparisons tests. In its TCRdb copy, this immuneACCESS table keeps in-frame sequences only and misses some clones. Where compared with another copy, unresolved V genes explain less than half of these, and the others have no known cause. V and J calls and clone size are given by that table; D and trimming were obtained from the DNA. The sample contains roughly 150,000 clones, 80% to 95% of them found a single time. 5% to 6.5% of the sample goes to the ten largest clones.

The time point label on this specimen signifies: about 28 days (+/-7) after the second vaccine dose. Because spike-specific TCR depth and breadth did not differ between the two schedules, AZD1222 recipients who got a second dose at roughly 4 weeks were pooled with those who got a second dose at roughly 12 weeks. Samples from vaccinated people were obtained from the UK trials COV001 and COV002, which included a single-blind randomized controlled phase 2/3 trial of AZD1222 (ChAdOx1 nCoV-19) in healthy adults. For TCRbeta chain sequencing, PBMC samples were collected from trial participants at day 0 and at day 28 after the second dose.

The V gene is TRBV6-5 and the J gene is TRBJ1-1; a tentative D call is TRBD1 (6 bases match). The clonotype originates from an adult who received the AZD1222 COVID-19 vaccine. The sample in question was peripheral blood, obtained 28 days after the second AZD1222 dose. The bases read TGTGCCAGCAGTTACCAGGGGAACACGAACACTGAAGCTTTCTTT. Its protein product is CASSYQGNTNTEAFF.